Listed here are 13 T cell receptor beta chains from one sample, sequenced in a study of T-cell memory formation after mild COVID-19. TCRdb analysed the 5' RACE reads with MiXCR anew, one entry per CDR3 protein. Counted here are around 200,000 distinct CDR3 sequences, roughly 23% occurring once; the ten biggest clones make up 23%. Material for sequencing was PBMCs or a T cell subset sorted from them (not recorded which). The source of these receptors is an adult woman who had mild COVID-19 (a few samples of this study predate the infection). Cell type and time point are not known.

This chain links TRBV6-2 or TRBV6-3 with TRBJ2-3, with D tentatively TRBD1 (7 bases). The CDR3 contains 15 residues. With 0 bases removed from V and 4 bases from J, the gap between germline ends came to 11 bases. Germline CDR1 reads MNHEY; CDR2 reads SVGEGT. CDR3 in DNA: TGTGCCAGCAGTTACTCAGGGGGCGGGGCAGATACGCAGTATTTT. It encodes CASSYSGGGADTQYF.

V gene TRBV6-5 combines with J gene TRBJ2-3, with 9 nucleotides matching TRBD2. The germline V gene has CDR1 MNHEY and CDR2 SVGAGI. Losses at the gene ends were 2 bases for V and 4 bases for J; bases not matched to a gene: 7. This CDR3 region has 16 residues. CDR3 in amino acids: CASSYGVTSGADTQYF. DNA for the CDR3: TGTGCCAGCAGTTACGGGGTGACTAGCGGTGCAGATACGCAGTATTTT.

This rearrangement joins TRBV2 to TRBJ1-2; D perhaps matches TRBD1 (6 bases). There are 16 residues in the CDR3. Germline lookup yields CDR1 SNHLY and CDR2 FYNNEI. Trimming pared 0 bases from V and 4 bases from J, leaving 15 bases between. The CDR3 nucleotides are TGTGCCAGCAGTGAAGCACTACCCGGACAGCCCTATGGCTACACCTTC. It translates to CASSEALPGQPYGYTF.

The chain couples TRBV9 to TRBJ1-6; D is undetermined. V was trimmed by 2 bases and J by 7 bases, leaving 19 bases between them. This CDR3 is built from 17 residues. The germline V gene has CDR1 SGDLS and CDR2 YYNGEE. The CDR3 protein is CASSVVGKGLNNSPLHF. CDR3 bases: TGTGCCAGCAGCGTCGTCGGGAAGGGTCTTAACAATTCACCCCTCCACTTT.

This clonotype was detected a few times. V gene TRBV6-6 combines with J gene TRBJ1-1; possibly TRBD1 for D (5 bases). V gave up 3 bases and J gave up 8 bases, with 19 bases separating them. The CDR3 consists of 15 residues. From germline, CDR1 is MNHNY and CDR2 SVGAGI (reference sequence). CDR3 amino acids: CASSYFPQGWKEAFF. DNA of the CDR3: TGTGCCAGCAGTTATTTCCCTCAGGGTTGGAAGGAAGCTTTCTTT.

The chain carries TRBV9 and TRBJ2-3; the D call may be TRBD1 or TRBD2 (5 bases each). CDR1 is SGDLS, CDR2 YYNGEE, per germline. The CDR3 runs 14 residues. V lost 4 bases and J 6 bases, leaving 15 bases between the germline ends. In DNA, the CDR3 is TGTGCCAGCAGCCCCCCTGGGGGTTCGGATACGCAGTATTTT. Translating it yields CASSPPGGSDTQYF.

This chain connects TRBV12-3 or TRBV12-4 to TRBJ2-3; TRBD2 agrees at 9 bases. This CDR3 has 16 amino acids. Trimming removed 3 bases from V and 0 bases from J; junction bases left unmatched: 4. CDR3: CASSLWLAGSTDTQYF. The CDR3 DNA follows: TGTGCCAGCAGTTTGTGGCTAGCGGGGAGCACAGATACGCAGTATTTT.

This clonotype was observed once. This clone may be a read error of a much larger clone one base away. The chain combines TRBV12-3 or TRBV12-4 with TRBJ2-2; weak D call: TRBD2 (5 bases). This CDR3 is built from 13 residues. The CDR3 is CASSFTGAGEMFF. As DNA, the CDR3 is TGTGCCAGCAGTTTTACGGGTGCCGGGGAGATGTTTTTT.

This chain connects TRBV20-1 to TRBJ2-3; 8 positions agree with TRBD1. Germline values: CDR1 DFQATT, CDR2 SNEGSKA (reference sequence). The CDR3 consists of 12 residues. After removal of 6 bases from V and 4 bases from J, the junction contained 3 bases not matched to a gene. This CDR3 is CSARGPPDTQYF. The CDR3 DNA sequence: TGCAGTGCCAGGGGGCCCCCAGATACGCAGTATTTT.

V and J are TRBV6-1 and TRBJ1-3; D is uncertain. V was pared by 9 bases and J by 9 bases, with 12 bases between. This CDR3 contains 11 residues. Germline V gene lookup returns CDR1 MNHNS and CDR2 SASEGT. This CDR3 reads CASWSLGTIYF. CDR3 in DNA: TGTGCCAGTTGGTCCCTCGGCACCATATATTTT.

The chain recombines TRBV27 with TRBJ2-3, with D maybe TRBD2 (6 bases). Trimming left V 1 base short and J 4 bases short, with 12 bases between. Germline V CDR1 and CDR2: MNHEY, SMNVEV (reference sequence). CDR3 length: 15 amino acids. The CDR3 sequence: CASSLLGGEADTQYF. CDR3 bases: TGTGCCAGCAGTTTATTAGGCGGGGAAGCAGATACGCAGTATTTT.

V gene TRBV9 combines with J gene TRBJ2-1; 10 bases line up with TRBD2. The germline V gene has CDR1 SGDLS and CDR2 YYNGEE. Losses at the gene ends were 0 bases for V and 8 bases for J; bases not matched to a gene: 5. The CDR3 is 15 residues long. CDR3 region: CASSVGTSGGDEQFF. CDR3 DNA sequence: TGTGCCAGCAGCGTAGGGACTAGCGGCGGCGATGAGCAGTTCTTC.

V and J are TRBV5-6 and TRBJ2-3; the match to TRBD2 covers 7 bases. The CDR3 is 15 residues long. Looked up from germline, CDR1 is SGHDT and CDR2 is YYEEEE. V lost 2 bases to trimming and J lost 4 bases; unmatched junction nucleotides: 7. As DNA, the CDR3 is TGTGCCAGCAGCTTTCTCGCGGGAGCAGCAGATACGCAGTATTTT. Translated, it gives CASSFLAGAADTQYF.